The source of this T cell receptor beta chain is a study of T cells in Graves' hyperthyroidism and ophthalmopathy. Amplified TCR beta CDR3 regions derived from RNA transcripts. The primer set for the first-round RT-PCR of the TCR CDR3 was HTBI. TCRdb ran MiXCR on the multiplex PCR reads and lists one entry per CDR3 protein. The sample comprises under 350,000 distinct CDR3 sequences, roughly 20% of which are singletons, and 49% rests with the top ten. Overall study results and limits: Blood samples included most of the expanded thyroid clonotypes exceeding 0.001.

V was pared by 5 bases and J by 0 bases, with 6 bases of the junction left unmatched. CDR3 length equals 16 residues. CDR1 is SGHVS, CDR2 FNYEAQ, per germline. This clonotype turned up a few times. Its antigen is not identified. This chain connects TRBV7-6 to TRBJ2-5; 10 bases map to TRBD2. This TCR came from a woman aged 50 to 65 with Graves' hyperthyroidism. The material sequenced was blood. The CDR3 nucleotides read TGTGCCAGCAGCCACGGACTAGCGGCTTACCAAGAGACCCAGTACTTC. Translating it yields CASSHGLAAYQETQYF.